The count of the clone carrying this TCR beta chain is one. CDR3 size: 15 residues. Germline loops: CDR1 MNHNS, CDR2 SASEGT. The germline V and J ends were trimmed by 4 bases and 6 bases, with 15 bases remaining between them. These data belong to a study of CD4 and CD8 cells across lung adenocarcinoma regions. Each CDR3 protein is one row after TCRdb ran MiXCR on the PCR reads. The sample carries fewer than 4,000 distinct CDR3 sequences, less than 80% recorded once. The source of this sequence is a male donor with lung adenocarcinoma. The CD4 and CD8 labels of this study may be unreliable. The chain uses TRBV6-1 and TRBJ2-2; the D gene is possibly TRBD2 (6 bases). Material for sequencing was CD4+ T cells from the margin of a lung tumor. The CDR3 nucleotides read TGTGCCAGCAGTGCCTTTTCGGGAGCGTCCGGGGAGCTGTTTTTT. It encodes CASSAFSGASGELFF.